This is a list of T cell receptor beta chains from one sample in a study of CD8+ T cells in alopecia areata. Method: immunoSEQ multiplex PCR; TCRdb's copy keeps in-frame clones and lacks some. Here the sample spans more than 100,000 clones, 55% being singletons. The sample taken for sequencing was CD4+ T cells sorted from blood. These receptors originate from a human donor in good health. CDR3s include the opening cysteine and the closing phenylalanine or tryptophan. Fields, in order: D gene, clone size, J gene, V gene, CDR3 DNA, CDR3 protein. D genes are given only for firm matches. Clone size, where shown, is once, few, many, or a class for clones that have expanded.

>-|-|TRBJ2-2|TRBV30
TGTGCCTGGAGTGTACGGAGGGTAAACACCGGGGAGCTGTTTTTT
CAWSVRRVNTGELFF
>-|few|TRBJ2-3|TRBV5-4
TGTGCCAGCAGCCGCGATCCTAGCACAGATACGCAGTATTTT
CASSRDPSTDTQYF
>-|few|TRBJ1-1|TRBV30
TGTGCCTGCAGCGCAGGACCGAACACTGAAGCTTTCTTT
CACSAGPNTEAFF
>TRBD1|-|TRBJ2-5|TRBV27
TGTGCCAGCAGTAGGCTAAGACAGGGGCAAGAGACCCAGTACTTC
CASSRLRQGQETQYF
>-|few|TRBJ2-7|TRBV7-2
TGTGCCAGCAGCTTGACACAAACCACGACCTACGAGCAGTACTTC
CASSLTQTTTYEQYF
>-|once|TRBJ2-6|TRBV5-1
TGCGCCAGCAGACCCGTCGGGTCTGGGGCCAACGTCCTGACTTTC
CASRPVGSGANVLTF
>-|-|TRBJ1-5|TRBV30
TGTGCCTGGAGTGTTGGTCGGAGCAATCAGCCCCAGCATTTT
CAWSVGRSNQPQHF
>-|-|TRBJ1-4|TRBV5-6
TGTGCCAGCAGCTTCCGAGGGAAACGCAATGAAAAACTGTTTTTT
CASSFRGKRNEKLFF
>TRBD1|-|TRBJ2-5|TRBV5-1
TGCGCCAGCAGCTTGGAGGGCAGGGGGGAGACCCAGTACTTC
CASSLEGRGETQYF
>TRBD1|-|TRBJ1-5|TRBV6-6
TGTGCCAGCAGCCGTGGACAGGGGGCTTTACAGCAGCCCCAGCATTTT
CASSRGQGALQQPQHF
>TRBD1|-|TRBJ1-1|TRBV29-1
TGCAGCGCCGTGCCCGACAGGGCCGGAACTGAAGCTTTCTTT
CSAVPDRAGTEAFF
>TRBD1|once|TRBJ2-5|TRBV11-1
TGTGCCAGCAGCTTTGAGACAGGGGGAGCAGAGACCCAGTACTTC
CASSFETGGAETQYF
>-|few|TRBJ2-5|TRBV19
TGTGCCAGTAGTATGGACAGACAAGAGACCCAGTACTTC
CASSMDRQETQYF